This T cell receptor (beta chain) stems from a study of OX40 agonist ivuxolimab in advanced cancers. TCRdb's copy holds only in-frame clones and misses some; the assay was immunoSEQ multiplex PCR. The data contain 65,000 to 80,000 clones, more than 70% of them singletons. The CDR3 runs 14 residues. Unmatched junction bases numbered 5, after V lost 4 bases and J lost 3 bases. The germline gives CDR1 SGHKS, CDR2 YYEKEE (reference sequence). The sample here was CD4+ or CD8+ T cells sorted from blood, taken in a trial of the OX40 agonist ivuxolimab. The source of this sequence is an adult with an advanced solid tumor such as melanoma, head and neck, liver or kidney cancer. The chain is built from TRBV5-5 and TRBJ1-2; 8 bases are shared with TRBD1. The CDR3 region has the DNA TGTGCCAGCAGCCGGCTGACAGGGGACTATGGCTACACCTTC. Residues: CASSRLTGDYGYTF.